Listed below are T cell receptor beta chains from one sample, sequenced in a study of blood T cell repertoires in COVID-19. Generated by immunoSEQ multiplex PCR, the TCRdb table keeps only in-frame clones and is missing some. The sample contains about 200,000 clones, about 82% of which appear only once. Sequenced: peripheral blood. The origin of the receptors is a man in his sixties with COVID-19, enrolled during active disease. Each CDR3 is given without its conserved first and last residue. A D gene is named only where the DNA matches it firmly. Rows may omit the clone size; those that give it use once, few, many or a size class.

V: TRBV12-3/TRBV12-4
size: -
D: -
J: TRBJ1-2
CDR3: ASSFSRGYGYT

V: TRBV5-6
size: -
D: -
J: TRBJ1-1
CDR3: ASSLGQKNTEAF

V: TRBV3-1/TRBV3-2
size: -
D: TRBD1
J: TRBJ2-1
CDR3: ASSRDSEQF

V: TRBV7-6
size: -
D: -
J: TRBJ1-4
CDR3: ASSRRAREKLF

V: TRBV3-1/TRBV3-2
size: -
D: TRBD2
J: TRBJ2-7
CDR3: ASSQDRGRAIEQY

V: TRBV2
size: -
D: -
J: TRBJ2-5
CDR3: ASSDSIITPGTQY

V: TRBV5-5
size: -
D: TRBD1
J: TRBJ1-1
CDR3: ASSFRTGNTEAF

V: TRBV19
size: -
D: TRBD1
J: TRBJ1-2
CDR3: ASSIRTGTNYGYT

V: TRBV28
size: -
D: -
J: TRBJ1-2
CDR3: ASRDGRVLYGYT

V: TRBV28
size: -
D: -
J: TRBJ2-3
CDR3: ASSESLRVGTQY

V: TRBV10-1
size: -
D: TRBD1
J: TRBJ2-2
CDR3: ASRTGKNTGELF

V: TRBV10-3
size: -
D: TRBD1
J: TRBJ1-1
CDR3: AISNRLGQGTEAF

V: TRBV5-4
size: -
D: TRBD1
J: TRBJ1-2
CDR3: ASSPGQGAPGGYT

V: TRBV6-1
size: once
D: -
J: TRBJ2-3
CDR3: ASSARGLTSTDTQY

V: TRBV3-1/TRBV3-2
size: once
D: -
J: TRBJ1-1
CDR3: ASSQNPGDTEAF

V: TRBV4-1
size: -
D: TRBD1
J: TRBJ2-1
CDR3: ASSQGQGARNEQF

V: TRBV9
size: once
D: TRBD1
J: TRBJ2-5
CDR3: ASTVGQGAGETQY

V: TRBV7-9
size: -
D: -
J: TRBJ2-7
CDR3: ASSGAGMNEQY

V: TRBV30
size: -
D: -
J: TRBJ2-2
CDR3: AWGQGLGWAGELF

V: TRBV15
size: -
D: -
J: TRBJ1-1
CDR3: ATSRAQGEAF

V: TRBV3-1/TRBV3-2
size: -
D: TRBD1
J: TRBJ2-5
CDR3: ASSRNRGETQY

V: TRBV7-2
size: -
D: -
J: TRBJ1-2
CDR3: ASSLARRGGEGYT

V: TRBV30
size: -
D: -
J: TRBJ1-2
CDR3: AWSIHRQLDGYT

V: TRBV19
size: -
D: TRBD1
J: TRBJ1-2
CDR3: ASRVPGQGNYGYT

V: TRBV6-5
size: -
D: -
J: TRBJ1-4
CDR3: ASSRGQPNEKLF

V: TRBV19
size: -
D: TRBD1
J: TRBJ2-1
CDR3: ASIDRGGRNEQF

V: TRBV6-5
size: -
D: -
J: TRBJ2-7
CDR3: ASSYSNRALEQY

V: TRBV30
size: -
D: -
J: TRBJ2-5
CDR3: AWSVSEETQY